Listed below are T cell receptor beta chains from one sample, sequenced in a study of blood T cell repertoires in COVID-19. Produced via immunoSEQ multiplex PCR; TCRdb's table is partial and in-frame only. The data show hundreds of thousands of clones, 80% to 90% seen once. The sequencing input was PBMCs or T cells enriched from blood (not recorded which). The receptors originated from a man aged 18 to 35 who had recovered from COVID-19. CDR3s include the opening cysteine and the closing phenylalanine or tryptophan. The order of the fields is J gene, CDR3 length, D gene, V gene, clone size, CDR3 protein, CDR3 DNA. D genes are given only for firm matches. Size is stated for part of the rows, as once, few or many counts, or as a class when the clone is expanded.

TRBJ1-4	14	NA	TRBV6-5	NA	CASRTRGPNEKLFF	TGTGCCAGCAGAACCAGGGGACCTAATGAAAAACTGTTTTTT
TRBJ2-7	17	TRBD2	TRBV2	NA	CASSGASGRYPLHEQYF	TGTGCCAGCAGTGGGGCTAGCGGGAGGTACCCACTCCACGAGCAGTACTTC
TRBJ2-3	15	TRBD1	TRBV7-2	NA	CASRLPGQHTDTQYF	TGTGCCAGCAGATTACCGGGACAGCACACAGATACGCAGTATTTT
TRBJ1-1	15	NA	TRBV7-2	NA	CASSPLYRDLAEAFF	TGTGCCAGCAGCCCCTTATACAGGGATCTAGCTGAAGCTTTCTTT
TRBJ1-1	13	NA	TRBV9	NA	CASSVAGNTEAFF	TGTGCCAGCAGCGTCGCGGGGAACACTGAAGCTTTCTTT
TRBJ1-6	15	TRBD1	TRBV30	NA	CAWNLRDRHNSPLHF	TGTGCCTGGAACCTCCGGGACAGGCATAATTCACCCCTCCACTTT
TRBJ1-1	15	TRBD1	TRBV7-3	NA	CASSPGRGWDTEAFF	TGTGCCAGCAGCCCCGGCAGGGGGTGGGACACTGAAGCTTTCTTT
TRBJ1-1	17	NA	TRBV4-1	NA	CASSQPPPRGGNTEAFF	TGCGCCAGCAGCCAACCGCCCCCCCGGGGAGGGAACACTGAAGCTTTCTTT
TRBJ1-2	14	NA	TRBV7-2	NA	CASSLGGELGGYTF	TGTGCCAGCAGCTTAGGGGGGGAGTTAGGAGGCTACACCTTC
TRBJ1-5	13	TRBD1	TRBV30	few	CAWSVRGNQPQHF	TGTGCCTGGAGTGTCAGGGGGAATCAGCCCCAGCATTTT
TRBJ2-7	14	TRBD1	TRBV4-1	NA	CASSLRDRGYEQYF	TGCGCCAGCAGCCTCCGGGACAGGGGCTACGAGCAGTACTTC
TRBJ1-1	16	TRBD1	TRBV19	once	CASSIVGQTLNTEAFF	TGTGCCAGTAGTATAGTGGGACAGACCTTGAACACTGAAGCTTTCTTT
TRBJ2-2	12	NA	TRBV24-1	NA	CATPGGTGELFF	TGTGCCACCCCCGGGGGCACCGGGGAGCTGTTTTTT
TRBJ1-1	11	NA	TRBV7-9	NA	CASSQDLVAFF	TGTGCCAGCAGCCAGGACTTAGTGGCTTTCTTT
TRBJ1-3	14	TRBD1	TRBV15	NA	CATSPDRQRNTIYF	TGTGCCACCAGCCCGGACAGGCAACGAAACACCATATATTTT
TRBJ2-2	15	TRBD1	TRBV7-2	NA	CASSSRGPNTGELFF	TGTGCCAGCAGCTCCAGGGGGCCCAACACCGGGGAGCTGTTTTTT
TRBJ1-5	16	TRBD1	TRBV18	NA	CASSPSVDRGGQPQHF	TGTGCCAGCTCACCTTCCGTGGACAGGGGTGGCCAGCCCCAGCATTTT
TRBJ1-1	14	NA	TRBV29-1	NA	CSAGTSVSKTEAFF	TGCAGCGCAGGGACATCGGTTTCGAAAACTGAAGCTTTCTTT
TRBJ2-7	14	NA	TRBV27	NA	CASSPIVQGGEQYF	TGTGCCAGCAGCCCAATCGTACAGGGTGGCGAGCAGTACTTC
TRBJ1-2	14	NA	TRBV5-8	once	CASSLRGATGGYTF	TGTGCCAGCAGCTTGCGGGGTGCTACGGGTGGCTACACCTTC
TRBJ2-1	15	NA	TRBV10-3	NA	CAISNTNLVYNEQFF	TGTGCCATCAGTAATACCAACCTAGTGTATAATGAGCAGTTCTTC
TRBJ1-1	13	NA	TRBV2	once	CASSGELNTEAFF	TGTGCCAGCAGTGGGGAGCTGAACACTGAAGCTTTCTTT
TRBJ1-5	14	TRBD1	TRBV10-3	NA	CAISVGQGNQPQHF	TGTGCCATCAGTGTGGGACAGGGGAATCAGCCCCAGCATTTT
TRBJ2-5	17	TRBD1	TRBV6-2/TRBV6-3	NA	CASSFFPGTGDQETQYF	TGTGCCAGCAGTTTCTTCCCCGGGACAGGGGATCAAGAGACCCAGTACTTC
TRBJ1-1	16	TRBD1	TRBV4-1	NA	CASSQGTGLMNTEAFF	TGCGCCAGCAGCCAAGGGACAGGGTTGATGAACACTGAAGCTTTCTTT
TRBJ1-1	15	NA	TRBV27	NA	CASRSNRVRNTEAFF	TGTGCCAGCAGATCAAACAGGGTTAGGAACACTGAAGCTTTCTTT
TRBJ2-7	15	NA	TRBV5-1	NA	CASSLAPDGAYEQYF	TGCGCCAGCAGCTTGGCTCCCGACGGAGCCTACGAGCAGTACTTC
TRBJ2-1	14	NA	TRBV3-1/TRBV3-2	NA	CASSRDMSYNEQFF	TGTGCCAGCAGCCGGGACATGTCCTACAATGAGCAGTTCTTC
TRBJ2-7	13	NA	TRBV7-2	NA	CASSLAARNEQYF	TGTGCCAGCAGCTTAGCCGCTAGGAACGAGCAGTACTTC
TRBJ2-3	14	TRBD2	TRBV9	NA	CASSLFSGGDTQYF	TGTGCCAGCAGCTTGTTTAGCGGGGGGGATACGCAGTATTTT
TRBJ1-4	14	NA	TRBV6-5	NA	CASRAASTNEKLFF	TGTGCCAGCAGAGCGGCGTCAACTAATGAAAAACTGTTTTTT
TRBJ2-5	18	NA	TRBV11-2	NA	CASSPRGGGGRGQETQYF	TGTGCCAGCAGCCCTAGGGGGGGCGGCGGGAGAGGACAAGAGACCCAGTACTTC
TRBJ2-2	18	NA	TRBV11-2	few	CASSLALDEGVNTGELFF	TGTGCCAGCAGCTTAGCCCTCGATGAGGGAGTGAACACCGGGGAGCTGTTTTTT
TRBJ2-1	15	TRBD1	TRBV5-4	NA	CASSLVDRGLREQFF	TGTGCCAGCAGCTTGGTGGACAGGGGGCTCAGGGAGCAGTTCTTC
TRBJ1-1	14	NA	TRBV5-1	NA	CASSGTQGNTEAFF	TGCGCCAGCAGCGGAACCCAGGGTAACACTGAAGCTTTCTTT
TRBJ2-7	14	TRBD2	TRBV6-5	NA	CASSRTSTSYEQYF	TGTGCCAGCAGCCGGACTAGCACCTCCTACGAGCAGTACTTC
TRBJ2-1	14	TRBD2	TRBV5-1	NA	CASSTSGSYNEQFF	TGCGCCAGCAGCACTAGCGGCTCCTACAATGAGCAGTTCTTC